Listed here are 21 T cell receptor beta chains from one sample, sequenced in a study of siplizumab effects on memory and regulatory T cells. Libraries were prepared by immunoSEQ multiplex PCR; TCRdb keeps only in-frame clonotypes and omits some of them. The profile covers 55,000 to 80,000 clones, with roughly 85% appearing a single time and about 0.42% taken by the ten largest. The sample taken for sequencing was memory CD4+ T cells sorted from blood. These receptors originate from a human donor in good health.

The gene calls are TRBV5-4 and TRBJ2-2; tentatively, D is TRBD2 (7 bases). The V end was cut by 4 bases, the J end by 6 bases, with 19 bases between. The CDR3 has 16 amino acids. The germline gives CDR1 SGHNT, CDR2 YYREEE (reference sequence). The chain's CDR3 is CASSPRGGWVAGELFF. Written as DNA, the CDR3 is TGTGCCAGCAGCCCCAGGGGAGGGTGGGTCGCCGGGGAGCTGTTTTTT.

This chain uses TRBV10-3 with TRBJ1-1; D not resolved. V was trimmed by 5 bases and J by 1 base, leaving 14 bases between them. The CDR3 has 15 amino acids. Germline-derived CDR1 and CDR2 are ENHRY and SYGVKD. The CDR3 here is CAISTPGGKNTEAFF. The CDR3 DNA reads TGTGCCATCAGTACCCCTGGAGGAAAGAACACTGAAGCTTTCTTT.

The table lists this clone with a few counts. The rearrangement joins TRBV7-2 to TRBJ2-1; D gene uncertain. V was trimmed by 7 bases and J by 8 bases, leaving 18 bases between them. CDR3 length equals 14 residues. Germline CDR1 reads SGHTA; CDR2 reads FQGNSA. Written as DNA, the CDR3 is TGTGCCAGCACCTTTTCGATGACTGGGGATGAGCAGTTCTTC. This sequence encodes CASTFSMTGDEQFF.

V gene TRBV6-1 combines with J gene TRBJ1-3, with TRBD1 matching over 7 bases. After removal of 4 bases from V and 0 bases from J, the junction contained 3 bases not matched to a gene. The CDR3 sequence is 15 residues long. Germline V gives CDR1 MNHNS, CDR2 SASEGT. CDR3 amino acids: CASSAAGGSGNTIYF. The DNA of the CDR3 is TGTGCCAGCAGTGCTGCAGGGGGCTCTGGAAACACCATATATTTT.

The chain has TRBV30 and TRBJ1-6, with D uncertain. The CDR3 runs 14 residues. Trimming pared 1 base from V and 5 bases from J, leaving 9 bases between. Per germline, CDR1 GTSNPN and CDR2 SVGIG (reference sequence). The DNA of the CDR3 is TGTGCCTGGAGTGCCCAGTTAGATAATTCACCCCTCCACTTT. Protein product: CAWSAQLDNSPLHF. Supplemented by reference TRBV30 and TRBJ1-6, the full variable domain reads SQTIHQWPATLVQPVGSPLSLECTVEGTSNPNLYWYRQAAGRGLQLLFYSVGIGQISSEVPQNLSASRPQDRQFILSSKKLLLSDSGFYLCAWSAQLDNSPLHFGNGTRLTVT.

The chain has TRBV5-6 and TRBJ1-6; possible D gene TRBD1, 6 bases. The V end lost 0 bases, the J end lost 6 bases, and 13 bases lay between the germline ends. CDR3 size: 16 residues. The germline CDR1 and CDR2 sequences are SGHDT and YYEEEE. Here the CDR3 reads CASSLEGVGPNSPLHF. The CDR3 DNA is TGTGCCAGCAGCTTGGAGGGGGTAGGGCCTAATTCACCCCTCCACTTT.

J is TRBJ2-1 and V is TRBV10-3; 8 bases match TRBD1. CDR3 length equals 14 residues. Germline V gene sequence: CDR1 ENHRY, CDR2 SYGVKD. Trimming cost V 5 bases and J 7 bases; bases outside gene matches: 7. CDR3 bases: TGTGCCATCAGTTCCCAGGGGGCTCTGAATGAGCAGTTCTTC. Protein: CAISSQGALNEQFF.

The chain is built from TRBV2 and TRBJ2-7, with no clear D. The CDR3 contains 14 residues. Germline V lookup: CDR1 SNHLY, CDR2 FYNNEI. V lost 4 bases, J lost 4 bases, and 14 bases lay in between. The CDR3 reads CASSVGTSTYEQYF. As DNA, the CDR3 is TGTGCCAGCAGTGTTGGCACATCGACTTACGAGCAGTACTTC.

This clone was found once. The chain recombines TRBV11-2 with TRBJ2-3, with D possibly matching TRBD2 (7 bases). Germline V gene data show CDR1 as SGHAT and CDR2 as FQNNGV. Deletions cut 2 bases from V and 0 bases from J, with 9 bases between. The CDR3 runs to 15 residues. The CDR3 sequence is CASSLRGGSTDTQYF. As DNA, the CDR3 is TGTGCCAGCAGCTTAAGGGGGGGAAGCACAGATACGCAGTATTTT.

This chain joins TRBV19 and TRBJ2-5; D is perhaps TRBD1 or TRBD2 (7 bases each). Germline CDR1 reads LNHDA; CDR2 reads SQIVND (reference sequence). CDR3 length: 15 residues. The V gene lost 6 bases and the J gene lost 5 bases, with 19 bases spanning the gap. CDR3 nucleotide sequence: TGTGCCAGTAGCCCATACCAGGGGGAGGGGGAGACCCAGTACTTC. Translating it yields CASSPYQGEGETQYF. The full variable domain, with the rest looked up from reference TRBV19 and TRBJ2-5, is DGGITQSPKYLFRKEGQNVTLSCEQNLNHDAMYWYRQDPGQGLRLIYYSQIVNDFQKGDIAEGYSVSREKKESFPLTVTSAQKNPTAFYLCASSPYQGEGETQYFGPGTRLLVL.

The genes are TRBV6-5 and TRBJ1-3; D perhaps matches TRBD1 (6 bases). V was pared by 6 bases and J by 7 bases, with 19 bases between. Germline assignment: CDR1 MNHEY and CDR2 SVGAGI. The CDR3 extends over 15 amino acids. The DNA for the CDR3 is TGTGCCAGCAGCCAGGACAGTCGCAGGTCGAACACCATATATTTT. This translates into CASSQDSRRSNTIYF.

The V call is TRBV7-9, the J call TRBJ2-3, with D perhaps TRBD1 (5 bases). V was cut by 3 bases and J by 5 bases, with 6 bases left in between. Per germline, CDR1 SEHNR and CDR2 FQNEAQ (reference sequence). The CDR3 covers 12 residues. Here the CDR3 reads CASSFQGDTQYF. CDR3 bases: TGTGCCAGCAGCTTCCAGGGAGATACGCAGTATTTT. Full variable domain (remainder filled in from reference TRBV7-9 and TRBJ2-3): DTGVSQNPRHKITKRGQNVTFRCDPISEHNRLYWYRQTLGQGPEFLTYFQNEAQLEKSRLLSDRFSAERPKGSFSTLEIQRTEQGDSAMYLCASSFQGDTQYFGPGTRLTVL.

V is TRBV10-3 and J is TRBJ2-2, with D maybe TRBD2 (5 bases). CDR1 and CDR2 (germline): ENHRY, SYGVKD. The CDR3 is made up of 11 amino acids. Trimming removed 8 bases from V and 7 bases from J, with 8 bases in between. This CDR3 is CAIGGGGELFF. The CDR3 nucleotides are TGTGCCATCGGAGGAGGCGGGGAGCTGTTTTTT.

J is TRBJ1-2 and V is TRBV5-6, with no clear D. The CDR3 contains 13 residues. Germline CDR1 SGHDT, CDR2 YYEEEE. The V gene lost 0 bases and the J gene lost 3 bases, with 6 bases spanning the gap. In DNA form, the CDR3 reads TGTGCCAGCAGCTTGGAAGCAGACTATGGCTACACCTTC. Amino acid sequence: CASSLEADYGYTF.

The CDR3 reads CASSLAKQGYTQYF. DNA for the CDR3: TGTGCCAGCAGCTTAGCCAAACAGGGCTATACGCAGTATTTT. V gene TRBV7-8 combines with J gene TRBJ2-3; a possible D gene is TRBD1 (6 bases). The ends were cut back, 0 bases at V and 7 bases at J, with 11 bases in the middle. Germline V gives CDR1 SGHVS, CDR2 FQNEAQ. CDR3 length equals 14 residues.

This clone has more than one count but fewer than ten. The chain is built from TRBV7-9 and TRBJ1-1, with D unclear. Germline V gives CDR1 SEHNR, CDR2 FQNEAQ (reference sequence). V lost 0 bases and J 0 bases, leaving 5 bases between the germline ends. This CDR3 is 14 amino acids long. The CDR3 DNA sequence: TGTGCCAGCAGCTTAGCGATGGTGAACACTGAAGCTTTCTTT. This translates into CASSLAMVNTEAFF.

For this clone: Other nucleotide sequences from this sample produce the same CDR3. This sequence joins TRBV7-9 and TRBJ1-2; the D is unclear. CDR1 and CDR2 from the germline V gene are SEHNR and FQNEAQ (reference sequence). Between the trimmed V and J ends, which lost 2 bases and 3 bases, there was a span of 7 bases. The length of the CDR3 is 13 residues. The CDR3 DNA sequence: TGTGCCAGCAGCTTACTCCAGGACTATGGCTACACCTTC. Amino acids: CASSLLQDYGYTF.

The chain recombines TRBV5-6 with TRBJ2-5; 7 nucleotides align to TRBD2. V trimming: 4 bases; J trimming: 5 bases; junction bases outside the gene matches: 11. The CDR3 sequence is 15 residues long. Germline V gives CDR1 SGHDT, CDR2 YYEEEE. The DNA of the CDR3 is TGTGCCAGCAGCCAACTAGCGAGGGCCTGGGAGACCCAGTACTTC. Protein product: CASSQLARAWETQYF.

V usage is TRBV2 and J usage is TRBJ2-5; D is unresolved. CDR3 length equals 11 residues. Germline CDR1 reads SNHLY; CDR2 reads FYNNEI. V shed 7 bases and J shed 1 base, with 4 bases lying between them. CDR3 protein: CASTPQETQYF. CDR3 coding DNA: TGTGCCAGCACCCCCCAAGAGACCCAGTACTTC.

This chain links TRBV18 with TRBJ2-7; no firm D call. The ends were cut back, 0 bases at V and 6 bases at J, with 12 bases in the middle. CDR1 KGHSH and CDR2 LQKENI come from the germline V gene. The CDR3 has 14 residues. In nucleotides, the CDR3 is TGTGCCAGCTCACCACCGGGCACTTTGGGCGAGCAGTACTTC. Its protein is CASSPPGTLGEQYF. The complete variable domain, with remaining parts taken from reference TRBV18 and TRBJ2-7, reads NAGVMQNPRHLVRRRGQEARLRCSPMKGHSHVYWYRQLPEEGLKFMVYLQKENIIDESGMPKERFSAEFPKEGPSILRIQQVVRGDSAAYFCASSPPGTLGEQYFGPGTRLTVT.

This clone was counted between two and nine times. This chain uses TRBV11-2 with TRBJ2-3; 8 bases are a match to TRBD2. The CDR3 is 16 residues long. Per the germline V gene, CDR1 is SGHAT and CDR2 is FQNNGV. V gave up 3 bases and J gave up 2 bases; unmatched junction bases: 7. As DNA, the CDR3 is TGTGCCAGCAGCTTTGGCGCGGGGGGCACCACAGATACGCAGTATTTT. It specifies CASSFGAGGTTDTQYF.